The entry that follows covers one T cell receptor (beta chain) sequence. cDNA prepared by RNA extraction and subsequent reverse transcription served as the template for sequencing. Using immunoSEQ multiplex PCR, the repertoire was profiled, and TCRdb retains in-frame clones only, with some absent. The table includes roughly 99,000 clones, about four fifths detected once. The record originates from a study of CD8+ T cells in alopecia areata. Study information: Treated individuals took tofacitinib by mouth, 5 to 10 mg twice daily. Severity of treated patients was scored by affected scalp percentage.

CDR1 MGHRA and CDR2 YSYEKL come from the germline V gene. The CDR3 sequence is 15 residues long. The junction had 7 bases not matched to a gene; V was cut back by 2 bases and J by 4 bases. The sample's treatment: oral pan-JAK inhibitor, 5-10 mg twice daily. The material sequenced was CD8+ T cells sorted from blood, taken at week 24, from a patient treated with tofacitinib. The rearrangement joins TRBV4-1 to TRBJ1-1; 7 nucleotides agree with TRBD1. This receptor was identified in a human donor with alopecia areata. The CDR3 loop reads CASSQYTGQITEAFF. In DNA form, the CDR3 reads TGCGCCAGCAGCCAATATACGGGACAGATCACTGAAGCTTTCTTT.